These 11 T cell receptor beta chains were sequenced from one sample in a study of T cells in Graves' hyperthyroidism and ophthalmopathy. From RNA transcripts, TCR beta CDR3 regions were amplified. HTBI primers were employed in a first-round RT-PCR of the TCR CDR3. TCRdb called the multiplex PCR reads again in MiXCR, with one record for every CDR3 protein. The sample consists of some 760,000 distinct CDR3 sequences, 11% to 15% of them appearing once. The sample consisted of blood. The receptors here all came from a woman younger than 30 with Graves' hyperthyroidism.

This clonotype was observed at least ten times. V and J are TRBV10-3 and TRBJ2-1, with D unresolved. The V gene lost 6 bases and the J gene lost 7 bases, with 10 bases spanning the gap. There are 12 residues in the CDR3. From germline, CDR1 is ENHRY and CDR2 SYGVKD. DNA of the CDR3: TGTGCCATCAGACGCGTTGGAAATGAGCAGTTCTTC. Its translation is CAIRRVGNEQFF.

A few counts support this clonotype. The chain links TRBV4-1 to TRBJ1-1, with D uncertain. This CDR3 comprises 15 residues. Germline V gene sequence: CDR1 MGHRA, CDR2 YSYEKL. V lost 0 bases and J lost 2, with 10 bases in between. CDR3 sequence (DNA): TGCGCCAGCAGCCAAGATCGGGCCCAAAACACTGAAGCTTTCTTT. Its protein is CASSQDRAQNTEAFF.

This clonotype was observed at least ten times. Here the CDR3 DNA reads TGCAGTGCTAGTCCGGCCATACTCAGCTACGAGCAGTACTTC. This gives the protein CSASPAILSYEQYF. V is TRBV20-1 and J is TRBJ2-7; D gene ambiguous. The CDR3 runs 14 residues. V was shortened by 3 bases and J by 3 bases, with 15 bases between the two germline ends. CDR1 is DFQATT and CDR2 is SNEGSKA in the germline V gene (reference sequence).

This clonotype occurred a few times. The chain uses TRBV20-1 and TRBJ2-1; a possible D gene is TRBD2 (5 bases). V was shortened by 0 bases and J by 0 bases, with 18 bases between the two germline ends. CDR3 size: 18 residues. CDR1 and CDR2 (germline): DFQATT, SNEGSKA (reference sequence). The CDR3 DNA follows: TGCAGTGCTAGAGATCAACTAGGTGGAAGGAGCTCCTACAATGAGCAGTTCTTC. This sequence encodes CSARDQLGGRSSYNEQFF.

This chain connects TRBV6-1 to TRBJ1-2; perhaps TRBD1 as D (5 bases). The V gene's germline CDR1 is MNHNS and CDR2 SASEGT. Deletions cut 5 bases from V and 3 bases from J, with 10 bases between. The CDR3 has 13 amino acids. Here the CDR3 DNA reads TGTGCCAGCAGTCAGACAGTTTACTATGGCTACACCTTC. Translating it yields CASSQTVYYGYTF.

This clonotype was detected ten times or more. The rearrangement links TRBV7-9 to TRBJ2-7, with 9 bases aligning to TRBD1. Germline-derived CDR1 and CDR2 are SEHNR and FQNEAQ (reference sequence). Trimming removed 4 bases from V and 4 bases from J; junction bases left unmatched: 11. The CDR3 contains 16 residues. The CDR3 DNA follows: TGTGCCAGCAGCTCGATACCGGGACAGGGAAGGTACGAGCAGTACTTC. This encodes CASSSIPGQGRYEQYF.

This clonotype showed up just a few times. V usage is TRBV29-1 and J usage is TRBJ1-2; D call uncertain. The CDR3 totals 12 residues. Germline lookup yields CDR1 SQVTM and CDR2 ANQGSEA. The V end was cut by 6 bases, the J end by 4 bases, with 12 bases between. CDR3 sequence: CSVNLKPYGYTF. CDR3 coding DNA: TGCAGCGTGAACTTGAAACCCTATGGCTACACCTTC.

This clonotype was seen many times. The chain employs TRBV12-3 or TRBV12-4 and TRBJ2-7, with D unresolved. CDR3 size: 13 residues. The V gene lost 3 bases and the J gene lost 3 bases, with 9 bases spanning the gap. The CDR3 loop is CASSFGWGYEQYF. For the CDR3, the DNA is TGTGCCAGCAGTTTTGGGTGGGGCTACGAGCAGTACTTC.

The sample holds many counts of this clonotype. The gene calls are TRBV3-1 and TRBJ1-1; 8 bases agree with TRBD1. This CDR3 comprises 15 residues. Germline CDR1 is LGHDT and CDR2 is YNNKEL (reference sequence). V gave up 4 bases and J gave up 6 bases; unmatched junction bases: 10. The CDR3 nucleotides read TGTGCCAGCAGCCCTTATCAGGGGGCGATCGCTGAAGCTTTCTTT. It encodes CASSPYQGAIAEAFF.

The gene calls are TRBV4-3 and TRBJ1-5, with D unresolved. Germline V lookup: CDR1 LGHNA, CDR2 YSLEER. The length of the CDR3 is 14 residues. Deletions cut 0 bases from V and 6 bases from J, with 9 bases between. CDR3 nucleotides: TGCGCCAGCAGCCAAGATCTTAGGGCTCAGCCCCAGCATTTT. This sequence encodes CASSQDLRAQPQHF.

The rearrangement uses TRBV14 and TRBJ1-5, with D uncertain. Per the germline V gene, CDR1 is SGHDN and CDR2 is FVKESK. There are 13 residues in the CDR3. V shed 4 bases and J shed 5 bases, with 9 bases lying between them. Here the CDR3 DNA reads TGTGCCAGCAGCCCGGATGGAGATCAGCCCCAGCATTTT. Its translation: CASSPDGDQPQHF.